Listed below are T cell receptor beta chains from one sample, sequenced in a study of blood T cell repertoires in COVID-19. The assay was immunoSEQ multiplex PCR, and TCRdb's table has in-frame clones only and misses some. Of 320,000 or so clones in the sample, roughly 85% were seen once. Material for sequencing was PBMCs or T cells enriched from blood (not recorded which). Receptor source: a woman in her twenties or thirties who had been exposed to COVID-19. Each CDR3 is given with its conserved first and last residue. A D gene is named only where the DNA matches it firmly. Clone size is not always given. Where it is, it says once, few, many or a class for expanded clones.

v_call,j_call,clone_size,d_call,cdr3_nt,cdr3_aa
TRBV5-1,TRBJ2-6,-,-,TGCGCCAGCAGCTTGGCCTTGATGCTAGCCCCCTCTGGGGCCAACGTCCTGACTTTC,CASSLALMLAPSGANVLTF
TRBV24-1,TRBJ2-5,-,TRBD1,TGTGCCACCAGCGGGACAGGGGGCAAGAAGACCCAGTACTTC,CATSGTGGKKTQYF
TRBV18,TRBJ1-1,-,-,TGTGCCAGCTCACTGAAGTTGGGAGGAAACACTGAAGCTTTCTTT,CASSLKLGGNTEAFF
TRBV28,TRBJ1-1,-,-,TGTGCCGCGGAGTGGCGGGAAGGAACTGAAGCTTTCTTT,CAAEWREGTEAFF
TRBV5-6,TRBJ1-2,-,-,TGTGCCAGCAGCTCGCTCAGGGACTATGGCTACACCTTC,CASSSLRDYGYTF
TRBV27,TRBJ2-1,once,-,TGTGCCAGCAGTTTATATTCGTACCTGAGCAATGAGCAGTTCTTC,CASSLYSYLSNEQFF
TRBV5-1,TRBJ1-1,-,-,TGCGCCAGCAGCTCCCGGGATCGCCCGGGCCGGAACACTGAAGCTTTCTTT,CASSSRDRPGRNTEAFF
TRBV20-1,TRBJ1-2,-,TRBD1,TGCCTCTCAGGGGACAGCTATGGCTACACCTTC,CLSGDSYGYTF
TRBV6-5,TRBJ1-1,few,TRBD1,TGTGCCAGCAGCACGGGACAGGGGGCACAAGCTTTCTTT,CASSTGQGAQAFF
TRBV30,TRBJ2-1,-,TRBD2,TGTGCCTGGAGTGTGATTCGGCGGGGGGCCGACAATGAGCAGTTCTTC,CAWSVIRRGADNEQFF
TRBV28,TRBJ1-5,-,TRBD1,TGTGCCAGCATACCGGGACAGGGAGCCGATCAGCCCCAGCATTTT,CASIPGQGADQPQHF
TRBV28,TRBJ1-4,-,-,TGTGCCAGCTTGGCGATTTCGGGATCTCATGAAAAACTGTTTTTT,CASLAISGSHEKLFF
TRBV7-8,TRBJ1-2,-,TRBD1,TGTGCCAGCAGCTCTCGCCGGGACAGGGGGTCTTTAAGTGGCTACACCTTC,CASSSRRDRGSLSGYTF
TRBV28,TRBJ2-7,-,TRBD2,TGTGCCAGCAGTTTTCAGGCGGGAGTAGGGGAGCAGTACTTC,CASSFQAGVGEQYF
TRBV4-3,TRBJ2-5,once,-,TGCGCCAGCAGCCAAGTGGACACCACAAGGCAGTACTTC,CASSQVDTTRQYF
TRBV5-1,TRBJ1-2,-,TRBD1,TGCGCCAGCAGCTTGGCCGACGAAGGGGGCCTCCGTGGCTACACCTTC,CASSLADEGGLRGYTF
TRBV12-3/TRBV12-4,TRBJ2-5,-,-,TGTGCCAGCAGGGACAGCGCCGGAACCCAGTACTTC,CASRDSAGTQYF